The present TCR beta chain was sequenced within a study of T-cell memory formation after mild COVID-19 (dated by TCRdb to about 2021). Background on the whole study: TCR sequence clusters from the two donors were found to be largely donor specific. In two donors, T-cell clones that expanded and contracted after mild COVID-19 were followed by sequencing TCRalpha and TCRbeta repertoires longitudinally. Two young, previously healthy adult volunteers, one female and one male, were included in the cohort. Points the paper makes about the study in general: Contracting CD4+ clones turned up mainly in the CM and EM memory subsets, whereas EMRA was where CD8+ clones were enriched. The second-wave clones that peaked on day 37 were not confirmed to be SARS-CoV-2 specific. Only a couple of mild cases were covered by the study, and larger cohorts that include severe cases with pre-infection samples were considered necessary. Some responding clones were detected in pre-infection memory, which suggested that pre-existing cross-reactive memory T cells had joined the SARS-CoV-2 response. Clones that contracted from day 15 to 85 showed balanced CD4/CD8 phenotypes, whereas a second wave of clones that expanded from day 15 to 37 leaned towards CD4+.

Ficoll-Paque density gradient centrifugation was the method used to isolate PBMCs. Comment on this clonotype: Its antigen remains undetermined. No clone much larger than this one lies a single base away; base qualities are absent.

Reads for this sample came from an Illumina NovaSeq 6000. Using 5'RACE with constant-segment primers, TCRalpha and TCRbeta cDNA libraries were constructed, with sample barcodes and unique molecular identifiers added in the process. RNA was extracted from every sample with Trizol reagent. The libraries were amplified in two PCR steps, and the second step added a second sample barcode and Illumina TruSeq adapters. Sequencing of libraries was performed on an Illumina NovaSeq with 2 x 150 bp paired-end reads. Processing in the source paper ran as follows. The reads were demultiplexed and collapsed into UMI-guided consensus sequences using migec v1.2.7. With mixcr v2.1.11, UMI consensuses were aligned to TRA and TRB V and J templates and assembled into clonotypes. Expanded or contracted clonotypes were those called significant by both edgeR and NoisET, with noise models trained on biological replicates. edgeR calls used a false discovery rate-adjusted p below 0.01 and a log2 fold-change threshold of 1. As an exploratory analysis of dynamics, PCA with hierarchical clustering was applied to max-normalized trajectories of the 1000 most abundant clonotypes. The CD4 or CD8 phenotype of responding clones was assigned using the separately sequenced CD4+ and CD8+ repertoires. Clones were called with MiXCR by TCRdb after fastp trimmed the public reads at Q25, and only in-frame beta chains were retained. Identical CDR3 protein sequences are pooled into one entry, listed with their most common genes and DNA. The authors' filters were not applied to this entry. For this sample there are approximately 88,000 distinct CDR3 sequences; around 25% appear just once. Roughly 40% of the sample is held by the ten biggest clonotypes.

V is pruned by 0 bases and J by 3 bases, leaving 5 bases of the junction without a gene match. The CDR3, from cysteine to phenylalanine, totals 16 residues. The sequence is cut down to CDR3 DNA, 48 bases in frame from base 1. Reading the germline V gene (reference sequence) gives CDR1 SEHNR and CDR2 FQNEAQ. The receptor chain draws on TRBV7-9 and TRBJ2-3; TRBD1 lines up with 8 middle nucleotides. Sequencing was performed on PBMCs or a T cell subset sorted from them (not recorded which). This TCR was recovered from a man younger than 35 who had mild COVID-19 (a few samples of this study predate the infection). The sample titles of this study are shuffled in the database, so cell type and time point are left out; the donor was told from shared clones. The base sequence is TGTGCCAGCAGCTTAGCGCAGGGGGCAGGTACAGATACGCAGTATTTT. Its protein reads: CASSLAQGAGTDTQYF.